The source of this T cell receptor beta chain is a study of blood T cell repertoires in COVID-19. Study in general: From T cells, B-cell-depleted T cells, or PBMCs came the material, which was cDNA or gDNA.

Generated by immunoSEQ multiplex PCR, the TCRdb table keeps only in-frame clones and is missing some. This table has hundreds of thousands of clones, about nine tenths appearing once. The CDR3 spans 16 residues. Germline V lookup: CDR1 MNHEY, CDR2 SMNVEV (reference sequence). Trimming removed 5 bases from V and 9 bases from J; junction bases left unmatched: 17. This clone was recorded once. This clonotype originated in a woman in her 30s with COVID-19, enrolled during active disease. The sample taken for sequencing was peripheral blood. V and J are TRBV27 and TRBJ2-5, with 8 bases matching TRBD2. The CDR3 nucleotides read TGTGCCAGCAGTCCGACAAGCGGGGGCCCCGGGCGGGCCCAGTACTTC. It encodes CASSPTSGGPGRAQYF.